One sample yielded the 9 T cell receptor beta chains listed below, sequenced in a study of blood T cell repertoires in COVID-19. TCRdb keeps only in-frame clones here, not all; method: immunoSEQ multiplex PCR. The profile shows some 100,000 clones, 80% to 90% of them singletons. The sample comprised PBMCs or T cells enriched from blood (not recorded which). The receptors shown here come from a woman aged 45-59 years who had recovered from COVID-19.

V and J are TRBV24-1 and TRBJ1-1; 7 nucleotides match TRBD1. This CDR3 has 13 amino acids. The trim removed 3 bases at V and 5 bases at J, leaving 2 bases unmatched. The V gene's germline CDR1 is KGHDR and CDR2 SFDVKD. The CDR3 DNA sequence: TGTGCCACCAGTGATAACAGGGGAACTGAAGCTTTCTTT. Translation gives CATSDNRGTEAFF.

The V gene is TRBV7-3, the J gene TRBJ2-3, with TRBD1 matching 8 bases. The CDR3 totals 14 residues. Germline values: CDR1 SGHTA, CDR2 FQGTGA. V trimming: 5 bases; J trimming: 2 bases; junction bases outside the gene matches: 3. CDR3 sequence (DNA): TGTGCCAGCAGCCAGGGGGCCAACACAGATACGCAGTATTTT. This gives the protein CASSQGANTDTQYF.

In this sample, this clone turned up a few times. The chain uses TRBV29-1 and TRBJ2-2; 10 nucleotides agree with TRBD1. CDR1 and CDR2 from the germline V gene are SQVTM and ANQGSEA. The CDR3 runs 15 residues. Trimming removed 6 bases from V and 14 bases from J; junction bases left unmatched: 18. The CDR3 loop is CSVETGGDGTDELFF. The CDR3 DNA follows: TGCAGCGTGGAGACAGGGGGCGACGGGACCGATGAACTGTTTTTT.

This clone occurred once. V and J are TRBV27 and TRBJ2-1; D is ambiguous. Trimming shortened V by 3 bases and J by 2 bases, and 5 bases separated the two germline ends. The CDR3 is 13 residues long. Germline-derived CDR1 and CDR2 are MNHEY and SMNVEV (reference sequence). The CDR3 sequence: CASSLRPYNEQFF. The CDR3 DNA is TGTGCCAGCAGTTTGCGGCCCTACAATGAGCAGTTCTTC.

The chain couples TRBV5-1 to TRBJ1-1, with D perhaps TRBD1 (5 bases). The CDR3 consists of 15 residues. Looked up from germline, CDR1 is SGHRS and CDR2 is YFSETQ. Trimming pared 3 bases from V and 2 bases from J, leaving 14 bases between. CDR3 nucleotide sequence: TGCGCCAGCAGCTCCGTGGCGGGGGATAACACTGAAGCTTTCTTT. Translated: CASSSVAGDNTEAFF.

The CDR3 sequence: CASSPTGEVTQPQHF. CDR3 DNA sequence: TGCGCCAGCAGCCCTACAGGGGAGGTTACTCAGCCCCAGCATTTT. The V gene is TRBV5-1, the J gene TRBJ1-5; 7 positions agree with TRBD1. Germline V lookup: CDR1 SGHRS, CDR2 YFSETQ. Trimming cost V 4 bases and J 6 bases; bases outside gene matches: 10. The CDR3 covers 15 residues.

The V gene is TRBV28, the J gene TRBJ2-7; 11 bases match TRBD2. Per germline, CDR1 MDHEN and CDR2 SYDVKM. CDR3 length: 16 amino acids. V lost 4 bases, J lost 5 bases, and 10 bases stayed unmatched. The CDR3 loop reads CASSSRGLAGGNEQYF. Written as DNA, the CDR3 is TGTGCCAGCAGTTCTAGGGGCCTAGCGGGGGGCAACGAGCAGTACTTC.

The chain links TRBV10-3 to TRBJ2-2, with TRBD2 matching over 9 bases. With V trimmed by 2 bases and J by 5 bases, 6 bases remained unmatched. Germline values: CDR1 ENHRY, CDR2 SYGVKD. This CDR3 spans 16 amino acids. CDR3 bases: TGTGCCATCAGTGAGGAGGTAGCGGGAGTAACCGGGGAGCTGTTTTTT. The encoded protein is CAISEEVAGVTGELFF.

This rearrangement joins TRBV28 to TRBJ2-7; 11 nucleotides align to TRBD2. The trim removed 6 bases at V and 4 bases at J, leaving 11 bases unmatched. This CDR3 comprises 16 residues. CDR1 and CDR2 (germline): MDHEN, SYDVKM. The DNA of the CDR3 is TGTGCCAGCAGCCGAGAGGGACTAGCGGTTTTTTACGAGCAGTACTTC. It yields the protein CASSREGLAVFYEQYF.